Shown below are 10 T cell receptor beta chains from a single sample sequenced in a study of T-cell reconstitution after alpha-beta-depleted transplantation in children. Unique molecular identifiers were incorporated into the prepared TCRbeta library. Each CDR3 protein gets one entry after TCRdb re-called the PCR reads with MiXCR. The profile shows around 580,000 distinct CDR3 sequences, roughly a quarter of them singletons. Sequenced material: PBMCs, taken before TCRalphabeta/CD19-depleted stem cell transplant. Every receptor here comes from a boy in the first two years of life with Wiskott-Aldrich syndrome, due to receive a stem cell transplant.

The chain has TRBV5-1 and TRBJ1-1; TRBD1 matches at 7 bases. Germline V CDR1 and CDR2: SGHRS, YFSETQ. V gave up 1 base and J gave up 7 bases; unmatched junction bases: 4. The CDR3 is 13 residues long. The CDR3 region is CASSLYRGYEAFF. The CDR3 bases are TGCGCCAGCAGCTTGTACAGGGGATATGAAGCTTTCTTT. The full variable domain, with the rest looked up from reference TRBV5-1 and TRBJ1-1, is KAGVTQTPRYLIKTRGQQVTLSCSPISGHRSVSWYQQTPGQGLQFLFEYFSETQRNKGNFPGRFSGRQFSNSRSEMNVSTLELGDSALYLCASSLYRGYEAFFGQGTRLTVV.

The sample holds a few counts of this clonotype. The chain carries TRBV5-5 and TRBJ2-2; D is ambiguous. V gave up 4 bases and J gave up 0 bases, with 10 bases separating them. The CDR3 sequence is 15 residues long. Looked up from germline, CDR1 is SGHKS and CDR2 is YYEKEE (reference sequence). The DNA of the CDR3 is TGTGCCAGCAGCATAAGGACCGCGAACACCGGGGAGCTGTTTTTT. Its protein is CASSIRTANTGELFF.

The V and J genes are TRBV20-1 and TRBJ2-7, with 7 bases fitting TRBD2. V lost 5 bases to trimming and J lost 2 bases; unmatched junction nucleotides: 9. Per the germline V gene, CDR1 is DFQATT and CDR2 is SNEGSKA (reference sequence). The CDR3 sequence is 14 residues long. The CDR3 reads CSARRLADTYEQYF. DNA of the CDR3: TGCAGTGCTCGGAGGCTAGCGGACACCTACGAGCAGTACTTC.

This clonotype has a handful of counts. This chain joins TRBV3-1 and TRBJ1-5; 9 bases agree with TRBD1. CDR1 is LGHDT and CDR2 is YNNKEL in the germline V gene (reference sequence). CDR3 length: 17 amino acids. V was clipped by 6 bases and J by 0 bases; unmatched bases: 9. CDR3 region: CASSYTGGRSSNQPQHF. The CDR3 nucleotides read TGTGCCAGCAGTTATACAGGGGGCCGGAGTAGCAATCAGCCCCAGCATTTT. Complete variable domain (other parts from reference TRBV3-1 and TRBJ1-5): DTAVSQTPKYLVTQMGNDKSIKCEQNLGHDTMYWYKQDSKKFLKIMFSYNNKELIINETVPNRFSPKSPDKAHLNLHINSLELGDSAVYFCASSYTGGRSSNQPQHFGDGTRLSIL.

This clonotype was counted only a few times. The rearrangement uses TRBV11-1 and TRBJ2-5, with 14 bases lining up with TRBD2. Germline-derived CDR1 and CDR2 are SGHAT and FQDESV (reference sequence). V trimming: 5 bases; J trimming: 1 base; junction bases outside the gene matches: 15. CDR3 length: 20 residues. The CDR3 spells CASSIGLAGGPLVLQETQYF. CDR3 nucleotides: TGTGCCAGCAGCATCGGACTAGCGGGAGGACCCTTAGTCCTCCAAGAGACCCAGTACTTC.

V gene TRBV3-1 combines with J gene TRBJ2-3; no definite D call. Trimming cost V 0 bases and J 1 base, with 5 bases left between them. Germline lookup yields CDR1 LGHDT and CDR2 YNNKEL (reference sequence). The CDR3 has 14 residues. The CDR3 spells CASSQDKGTDTQYF. The CDR3 nucleotides are TGTGCCAGCAGCCAAGATAAAGGCACAGATACGCAGTATTTT.

The rearrangement uses TRBV28 and TRBJ1-4; 7 nucleotides agree with TRBD1. V trimming: 10 bases; J trimming: 6 bases; junction bases outside the gene matches: 11. CDR1 is MDHEN, CDR2 SYDVKM, per germline. The length of the CDR3 is 14 residues. CDR3 residues: CATLTGTAYEKLFF. CDR3 sequence (DNA): TGTGCCACACTCACCGGGACAGCGTATGAAAAACTGTTTTTT.

This clonotype has a count of ten or more. The chain combines TRBV6-5 with TRBJ2-3, with D perhaps TRBD1 (6 bases). The germline V gene has CDR1 MNHEY and CDR2 SVGAGI. The CDR3 is 13 residues long. Deletions cut 2 bases from V and 4 bases from J, with 7 bases between. This chain's CDR3 is CASSYGGPDTQYF. CDR3 sequence (DNA): TGTGCCAGCAGTTACGGGGGCCCAGATACGCAGTATTTT.

This chain connects TRBV4-1 to TRBJ2-7; the match to TRBD2 covers 10 bases. The CDR3 runs to 16 residues. J lost 3 bases, V lost 1 base, and 6 bases had no gene match. Germline values: CDR1 MGHRA, CDR2 YSYEKL. The chain's CDR3 is CASSQGLGTSDYEQYF. The DNA for the CDR3 is TGCGCCAGCAGCCAAGGGTTAGGGACTAGCGACTACGAGCAGTACTTC.

The genes are TRBV20-1 and TRBJ2-3, with TRBD2 as a possible D gene (6 bases). There are 12 residues in the CDR3. Germline CDR1 DFQATT, CDR2 SNEGSKA (reference sequence). Trimming took 5 bases from V and 5 from J, leaving 11 bases between them. In DNA, the CDR3 is TGCAGTGCTTGGAGGGATGTAGATACGCAGTATTTT. As protein: CSAWRDVDTQYF.